These 26 T cell receptor beta chains share one sample of origin, sequenced in a study of Graves' ophthalmopathy and Graves' hyperthyroidism (dated by TCRdb to 2017 to 2018). The sample was run on an Illumina HiSeq 2000. TCR beta CDR3 regions were amplified from RNA transcripts for repertoire sequencing. The first round of RT-PCR was done with HTBI primers and the Qiagen OneStep RT-PCR kit, and was followed by a second round of multiplex PCR, then size selection and purification. The public sequencing data were trimmed at Q25 with fastp and processed into clonotypes with MiXCR by TCRdb, which kept only in-frame beta chains. Entries that share a CDR3 protein sequence are merged under the most common genes and DNA. This sample gives almost 750,000 distinct CDR3 sequences in total; 40% of them show up just once. The ten largest account for roughly 46% of the sample. The material sequenced was peripheral blood. These receptors came from an adult man with Graves' ophthalmopathy.

With regard to this clonotype: A much larger clone lies a single base off, so this may be a read error. This chain joins TRBV5-1 and TRBJ1-2; no clear D gene. This CDR3 is built from 16 residues. The V gene lost 2 bases and the J gene lost 8 bases, with 22 bases spanning the gap. Germline V gene data show CDR1 as SGHRS and CDR2 as YFSETQ. The CDR3 bases are TGCGCCAGCAGCTTCGGTGCTTCCCGGCGGGCAGCGGGCTACACCTTC. This translates into CASSFGASRRAAGYTF.

The sample holds a few counts of this clonotype. The chain joins TRBV19 to TRBJ1-5, with 11 bases matching TRBD1. Germline loops: CDR1 LNHDA, CDR2 SQIVND (reference sequence). J was trimmed by 1 base and V by 5 bases; bases with no gene match: 7. This CDR3 spans 17 amino acids. The CDR3 bases are TGTGCCAGTAGTTCACGGACAGGGGGCCAAAGCAATCAGCCCCAGCATTTT. As protein: CASSSRTGGQSNQPQHF.

This clonotype was detected a few times. J is TRBJ2-5 and V is TRBV24-1; 7 bases are a match to TRBD2. V was clipped by 3 bases and J by 2 bases; unmatched bases: 8. Germline-derived CDR1 and CDR2 are KGHDR and SFDVKD. This CDR3 comprises 16 residues. This CDR3 is CATSDRSGTKQETQYF. The CDR3 nucleotides are TGTGCCACCAGTGATCGAAGCGGGACCAAGCAAGAGACCCAGTACTTC.

This clonotype was recorded a few times. The genes are TRBV20-1 and TRBJ2-5; maybe TRBD1 (5 bases). This CDR3 has 14 residues. V lost 0 bases, J lost 5 bases, and 13 bases lay in between. The germline gives CDR1 DFQATT, CDR2 SNEGSKA (reference sequence). CDR3 DNA: TGCAGTGCTAGAGACAGGGTGGGAACTGAGACCCAGTACTTC. It yields the protein CSARDRVGTETQYF.

A note on this clonotype: Here the CDR3 omits its conserved ending phenylalanine or tryptophan, so a read error is the likely source. The chain uses TRBV20-1 and TRBJ2-5, with D possibly matching TRBD2 (6 bases). Trimming removed 0 bases from V and 3 bases from J, with 11 bases in between. The CDR3 is 14 residues long. Germline-derived CDR1 and CDR2 are DFQATT and SNEGSKA (reference sequence). The CDR3 bases are TGCAGTGCTAGAGAGGCTAGCGTAAAAGAGACCCAGTACGTC. Translating it yields CSAREASVKETQYV.

The rearrangement links TRBV9 to TRBJ1-5, with 9 positions matching TRBD1. The CDR3 runs 15 residues. Germline V gives CDR1 SGDLS, CDR2 YYNGEE. J was trimmed by 4 bases and V by 0 bases; bases with no gene match: 2. Here the CDR3 reads CASSVVTGGNQPQHF. The CDR3 coding sequence is TGTGCCAGCAGCGTAGTGACAGGGGGTAATCAGCCCCAGCATTTT.

This clonotype was recorded at least ten times. The chain carries TRBV2 and TRBJ1-4; 8 positions agree with TRBD1. Germline V lookup: CDR1 SNHLY, CDR2 FYNNEI. The CDR3 loop spans 13 amino acids. With V trimmed by 4 bases and J by 6 bases, 1 base remained unmatched. The CDR3: CASSGQGYEKLFF. For the CDR3, the DNA is TGTGCCAGCAGTGGACAGGGGTATGAAAAACTGTTTTTT.

The chain employs TRBV10-2 and TRBJ2-3, with TRBD2 matching 15 bases. Per germline, CDR1 WSHSY and CDR2 SAAADI. V lost 5 bases to trimming and J lost 4 bases; unmatched junction nucleotides: 7. The CDR3 loop spans 17 amino acids. CDR3 region: CASSPGLAGGHADTQYF. The CDR3 DNA follows: TGCGCCAGCAGTCCGGGACTAGCGGGGGGTCACGCAGATACGCAGTATTTT.

This clonotype was seen a few times. The V gene is TRBV7-9, the J gene TRBJ1-5; D uncertain. Per the germline V gene, CDR1 is SEHNR and CDR2 is FQNEAQ (reference sequence). This CDR3 has 16 residues. V shed 0 bases and J shed 2 bases, with 11 bases lying between them. The CDR3 protein is CASSLALGIGNQPQHF. CDR3 sequence (DNA): TGTGCCAGCAGCTTAGCTTTAGGGATTGGCAATCAGCCCCAGCATTTT.

CDR3 DNA sequence: TGTGCCAGCAGCCGAAGGGTGGACAGGGCCTCTGGAAACACCATATATTTT. Amino acids: CASSRRVDRASGNTIYF. The chain combines TRBV6-6 with TRBJ1-3; TRBD1 aligns across 8 bases. Germline trimming cut 6 bases from V and 0 bases from J; bases unmatched to any gene: 10. CDR3 size: 17 residues. Germline V gene sequence: CDR1 MNHNY, CDR2 SVGAGI (reference sequence).

The rearrangement uses TRBV12-3 or TRBV12-4 and TRBJ2-5; a possible D gene is TRBD2 (6 bases). CDR3 size: 14 residues. V lost 5 bases to trimming and J lost 9 bases, with 19 bases between them. This CDR3 reads CASSGWRDDQPQYF. CDR3 DNA sequence: TGTGCCAGCAGTGGATGGAGGGACGATCAGCCCCAGTACTTC.

The table lists this clonotype with many counts. This chain connects TRBV9 to TRBJ2-6; 8 bases map to TRBD1. From germline, CDR1 is SGDLS and CDR2 YYNGEE. This CDR3 has 16 residues. The V and J ends lost 7 bases and 0 bases, in that order; junction bases with no gene match: 6. CDR3 coding DNA: TGTGCCAGCGCGGACAGGGCGGGCTCTGGGGCCAACGTCCTGACTTTC. As protein: CASADRAGSGANVLTF.

The chain employs TRBV7-2 and TRBJ2-6, with TRBD1 as a possible D gene (6 bases). Per germline, CDR1 SGHTA and CDR2 FQGNSA. Trimming pared 1 base from V and 11 bases from J, leaving 18 bases between. This CDR3 contains 16 residues. This CDR3 reads CASSLVHTRQDYVLTF. The CDR3 DNA follows: TGTGCCAGCAGCTTAGTCCACACAAGACAGGACTACGTCCTGACTTTC.

The J gene is TRBJ1-2, the V gene TRBV7-2, with D maybe TRBD1 (5 bases). This CDR3 has 13 residues. V lost 11 bases to trimming and J lost 3 bases, with 16 bases between them. Looked up from germline, CDR1 is SGHTA and CDR2 is FQGNSA. The CDR3 DNA is TGTGCCTGGAGTCAGGGAAATGACTATGGCTACACCTTC. It yields the protein CAWSQGNDYGYTF.

The rearrangement joins TRBV29-1 to TRBJ1-3, with D possibly being TRBD1 (6 bases). V dropped 4 bases and J dropped 0 bases, with 7 bases sitting between them. The germline gives CDR1 SQVTM, CDR2 ANQGSEA. There are 13 residues in the CDR3. The CDR3 DNA follows: TGCAGCGTTGGCAGGGGCTCTGGAAACACCATATATTTT. Protein: CSVGRGSGNTIYF.

The gene calls are TRBV24-1 and TRBJ1-5; the match to TRBD1 covers 9 bases. Per the germline V gene, CDR1 is KGHDR and CDR2 is SFDVKD. The CDR3 has 14 amino acids. Here the CDR3 reads CARVPGQGYQPQHF. The CDR3 region has the DNA TGTGCTAGAGTCCCAGGACAGGGGTATCAGCCCCAGCATTTT.

CDR3 nucleotide sequence: TGTGCCAGCAGCCAAGTGCTCCAGTTAGGCCAAGAGACCCAGTACTTC. Translation gives CASSQVLQLGQETQYF. The rearrangement joins TRBV7-2 to TRBJ2-5; the D is unclear. Trimming shortened V by 5 bases and J by 1 base, and 17 bases separated the two germline ends. The CDR3 totals 16 residues. Germline V lookup: CDR1 SGHTA, CDR2 FQGNSA.

The chain is built from TRBV9 and TRBJ1-3; 9 bases agree with TRBD1. Looked up from germline, CDR1 is SGDLS and CDR2 is YYNGEE. CDR3 length equals 18 residues. V lost 0 bases and J lost 1; bases outside the gene matches: 8. The CDR3 protein is CASSVATGQGYSGNTIYF. The CDR3, as DNA: TGTGCCAGCAGCGTAGCTACGGGACAGGGCTATTCTGGAAACACCATATATTTT.

The rearrangement joins TRBV25-1 to TRBJ2-2; TRBD1 agrees at 7 bases. The germline V gene encodes CDR1 MGHDK and CDR2 SYGVNS. CDR3 length: 14 amino acids. V dropped 6 bases and J dropped 5; count of bases not matched to a gene: 6. For the CDR3, the DNA is TGTGCCAGCAGCTCTCTACAGGGGACCGGGGAGCTGTTTTTT. Translation gives CASSSLQGTGELFF. Full variable domain (remainder filled in from reference TRBV25-1 and TRBJ2-2): EADIYQTPRYLVIGTGKKITLECSQTMGHDKMYWYQQDPGMELHLIHYSYGVNSTEKGDLSSESTVSRIRTEHFPLTLESARPSHTSQYLCASSSLQGTGELFFGEGSRLTVL.

This clonotype appeared many times. The chain carries TRBV20-1 and TRBJ2-7, with 7 bases fitting TRBD1. Germline loops: CDR1 DFQATT, CDR2 SNEGSKA (reference sequence). J gave up 3 bases and V 5 bases, and 7 bases lay outside the gene matches. This CDR3 has 13 residues. The CDR3 nucleotides read TGCAGTGCTCGAAGACAGGGAAGCTACGAGCAGTACTTC. It is translated as CSARRQGSYEQYF.

Turning to this clonotype: It may be a read error: a sequence one base away is much more abundant. The V and J genes are TRBV2 and TRBJ1-2, with no clear D. V was clipped by 3 bases and J by 7 bases, with 12 bases between them. The length of the CDR3 is 13 residues. Germline lookup yields CDR1 SNHLY and CDR2 FYNNEI. The CDR3 loop is CASSDYRTSGYTF. Here the CDR3 DNA reads TGTGCCAGCAGTGATTATCGGACTTCTGGCTACACCTTC.

The chain couples TRBV20-1 to TRBJ2-7; 8 bases are a match to TRBD1. The CDR3 is 19 amino acids. Germline V gene lookup returns CDR1 DFQATT and CDR2 SNEGSKA (reference sequence). The trim removed 1 base at V and 3 bases at J, leaving 20 bases unmatched. CDR3 protein: CSARVLAGQEESGGYEQYF. The CDR3 DNA reads TGCAGTGCTAGAGTATTGGCGGGACAGGAAGAATCCGGGGGCTACGAGCAGTACTTC.

The chain combines TRBV7-2 with TRBJ2-5, with D possibly TRBD2 on 5 matching bases. V was pared by 5 bases and J by 5 bases, with 12 bases between. The CDR3 spans 13 residues. Germline lookup yields CDR1 SGHTA and CDR2 FQGNSA. The CDR3 region is CASSQTRVETQYF. As DNA, the CDR3 is TGTGCCAGCAGCCAGACGAGGGTGGAGACCCAGTACTTC.

This clonotype was detected many times. This chain joins TRBV29-1 and TRBJ1-2; 9 bases match TRBD1. With V trimmed by 5 bases and J by 1 base, 5 bases remained unmatched. Germline V gene lookup returns CDR1 SQVTM and CDR2 ANQGSEA. The CDR3 extends over 14 amino acids. The CDR3 region has the DNA TGCAGCGTTCGGGACAGGGACCTTAACTATGGCTACACCTTC. This sequence encodes CSVRDRDLNYGYTF.

The chain employs TRBV24-1 and TRBJ1-5; no definite D call. Germline CDR1 reads KGHDR; CDR2 reads SFDVKD. Trimming removed 5 bases at V and 2 bases at J, with 24 bases between. The CDR3 is 19 amino acids. The CDR3 nucleotides read TGTGCCACCAGTGCCCCAGGAGGGTCGGGTATTATAGGCAATCAGCCCCAGCATTTT. Its protein product is CATSAPGGSGIIGNQPQHF.

The chain combines TRBV29-1 with TRBJ1-2; TRBD1 matches at 10 bases. From germline, CDR1 is SQVTM and CDR2 ANQGSEA. This CDR3 contains 12 residues. V gave up 8 bases and J gave up 3 bases; unmatched junction bases: 3. The CDR3 nucleotides are TGCAGCTTTGGACAGGGGGACTATGGCTACACCTTC. Encoded protein: CSFGQGDYGYTF.